The 9 T cell receptor beta chains below were found in one sample sequenced in a study of CD8+ T cells in alopecia areata. Treatment in this sample: oral pan-JAK inhibitor, 5-10 mg twice daily. RNA extraction and reverse transcription yielded cDNA as sequencing template. Using immunoSEQ multiplex PCR, the repertoire was profiled, and TCRdb retains in-frame clones only, with some absent. This table holds around 300,000 clones, approximately 60% found once. The sample was CD4+ T cells sorted from blood, taken at week 52, from a patient treated with tofacitinib. The receptors stem from a human donor with alopecia areata.

The chain combines TRBV4-1 with TRBJ2-5; TRBD2 might be the D (6 bases). The V end was cut by 0 bases, the J end by 5 bases, with 13 bases between. This CDR3 is 15 amino acids long. Germline V CDR1 and CDR2: MGHRA, YSYEKL. The CDR3 loop reads CASSQDHGGEETQYF. CDR3 nucleotides: TGCGCCAGCAGCCAAGATCATGGCGGGGAGGAGACCCAGTACTTC.

The rearrangement joins TRBV7-9 to TRBJ1-1; TRBD1 agrees at 7 bases. The trim removed 0 bases at V and 13 bases at J, leaving 11 bases unmatched. CDR3 size: 14 residues. The germline V gene encodes CDR1 SEHNR and CDR2 FQNEAQ (reference sequence). This CDR3 is CASSLARTGEKVFF. CDR3 nucleotides: TGTGCCAGCAGCTTAGCGCGAACAGGGGAAAAGGTTTTCTTT.

Of note for this clone: Other DNA sequences in the sample encode the same CDR3. The chain employs TRBV7-3 and TRBJ1-1; D not certain. V was clipped by 5 bases and J by 1 base, with 14 bases between them. The germline V gene has CDR1 SGHTA and CDR2 FQGTGA. The CDR3 has 15 residues. The CDR3 DNA reads as TGTGCCAGCAGCCCGACTACGGGAGGGAACACTGAAGCTTTCTTT. Translation: CASSPTTGGNTEAFF.

The chain links TRBV5-8 to TRBJ2-7; tentatively, D is TRBD1 (5 bases). The V gene lost 2 bases and the J gene lost 0 bases, with 6 bases spanning the gap. This CDR3 spans 13 amino acids. Germline V CDR1 and CDR2: SGHTS, YDEGEE. The CDR3 here is CASSLGVSYEQYF. In DNA form, the CDR3 reads TGTGCCAGCAGCTTAGGGGTCTCCTACGAGCAGTACTTC.

This clone was seen more than once but under ten times. The CDR3 sequence is CSVVSIAKNIQYF. CDR3 bases: TGCAGCGTTGTCTCGATAGCCAAAAACATTCAGTACTTC. The J gene is TRBJ2-4, the V gene TRBV29-1; no clear D gene. The CDR3 loop spans 13 amino acids. Germline lookup yields CDR1 SQVTM and CDR2 ANQGSEA. Trimming pared 4 bases from V and 0 bases from J, leaving 7 bases between.

Remarks on this clone: The same CDR3 also results from other DNA sequences found in this sample. The rearrangement uses TRBV5-1 and TRBJ2-7; the D gene is possibly TRBD1 (5 bases). With 0 bases removed from V and 4 bases from J, the gap between germline ends came to 5 bases. Germline V gene lookup returns CDR1 SGHRS and CDR2 YFSETQ. CDR3 size: 12 residues. The CDR3 region has the DNA TGCGCCAGCAGCTTGGAGGGGTACGAGCAGTACTTC. It is translated as CASSLEGYEQYF.

V and J are TRBV5-6 and TRBJ2-5; the match to TRBD2 covers 11 bases. The CDR3 extends over 17 amino acids. CDR1 and CDR2 from the germline V gene are SGHDT and YYEEEE. V shed 2 bases and J 5 bases; nucleotides not matched to a gene: 11. The CDR3 spells CASSFKSLAGGGETQYF. The DNA of the CDR3 is TGTGCCAGCAGCTTCAAGTCGCTAGCGGGGGGTGGTGAGACCCAGTACTTC.

The chain uses TRBV5-1 and TRBJ2-1, with D perhaps matching TRBD1 (6 bases). Trimming removed 0 bases from V and 6 bases from J, with 10 bases in between. The length of the CDR3 is 14 residues. Germline CDR1 is SGHRS and CDR2 is YFSETQ. CDR3 protein: CASSLVGGSNEQFF. DNA of the CDR3: TGCGCCAGCAGCTTGGTAGGGGGATCCAATGAGCAGTTCTTC.

The V and J genes are TRBV5-4 and TRBJ1-2; 7 bases fit TRBD1. The CDR3 spans 13 residues. J gave up 6 bases and V 4 bases, and 6 bases lay outside the gene matches. CDR1 is SGHNT and CDR2 is YYREEE in the germline V gene (reference sequence). The CDR3 DNA reads as TGTGCCAGCAGCATAACACAGGGGAATGGCTACACCTTC. Translation gives CASSITQGNGYTF. Full variable domain (outside the CDR3, taken from reference TRBV5-4 and TRBJ1-2): ETGVTQSPTHLIKTRGQQVTLRCSSQSGHNTVSWYQQALGQGPQFIFQYYREEENGRGNFPPRFSGLQFPNYSSELNVNALELDDSALYLCASSITQGNGYTFGSGTRLTVV.